This T cell receptor beta chain appears in the sequencing data of a study of T-cell reconstitution after alpha-beta-depleted transplantation in children (dated by TCRdb to the mid-2010s). As for the study more broadly: Using TCR repertoire profiling, the study followed T-cell immune reconstitution in a quantitative way in children after TCRalphabeta/CD19-depleted allogeneic hematopoietic cell transplantation.

Taken from the germline V gene (reference sequence), the CDR1 and CDR2 loops are DFQATT and SNEGSKA. The CDR3 runs 16 amino acids, cysteine and phenylalanine included. Only the CDR3 region is kept as DNA, spanning 48 bases read in frame from base 1. As regards this clonotype: The specificity of this receptor is unknown. The junction differs from germline at one of its ends, possibly a read error.

Library construction relied on PCR. Sequencing was carried out with an Illumina HiSeq 2500. Molecular barcoding was employed in the preparation of TCR libraries, with unique molecular identifiers being used to normalize TCRbeta repertoire quantification. TCRdb reworked the public reads: Q25 trimming with fastp, MiXCR clone assembly, productive beta chains retained. CDR3 protein sequences are deduplicated, and each keeps its most common genes and DNA. In this sample the table shows hundreds of thousands of distinct CDR3 sequences, around 16% of which occur a single time. Clones ranked in the top ten supply 1.1% of the sample.

The receptor comes from a human donor who donated a stem cell graft to a child with acute myeloid leukemia. Recombination joined TRBV20-1 with TRBJ2-5, with 9 central nucleotides matching TRBD1. Sequencing used PBMCs from the stem cell graft donor, obtained from the stem cell graft. In nucleotides, the sequence is TGCTGTGCTAGAAAGGGACAGGGATTGATCCAAGAGACCCAGTACTTC. It specifies CCARKGQGLIQETQYF.